The 19 T cell receptor beta chains listed next were all sequenced from one sample in a study of cytomegalovirus exposure and HLA in healthy donors. The primer mix had 60 Vbeta and 13 Jbeta primers. Data came from immunoSEQ multiplex PCR; TCRdb stores just in-frame clones and leaves some out. The sample carries approximately 210,000 clones, roughly 82% recorded once. Sequencing was carried out using PBMCs. The receptors stem from a man aged 35 to 55 in good health and CMV-seropositive.

The sample holds one count of this clone. The V call is TRBV28, the J call TRBJ1-1; TRBD1 agrees at 9 bases. Germline V gives CDR1 MDHEN, CDR2 SYDVKM. The CDR3 extends over 12 amino acids. The junction had 7 bases not matched to a gene; V was cut back by 6 bases and J by 11 bases. The CDR3: CASSLGQGRAFF. CDR3 in DNA: TGTGCCAGCAGCCTCGGACAGGGGAGGGCTTTCTTT.

This clone appeared a few times. The chain recombines TRBV5-6 with TRBJ1-1; no clear D gene. Germline V gene data show CDR1 as SGHDT and CDR2 as YYEEEE. With 5 bases removed from V and 0 bases from J, the gap between germline ends came to 11 bases. The CDR3 totals 14 residues. In nucleotides, the CDR3 is TGTGCCAGCAGTTACCGGGAACTGAACACTGAAGCTTTCTTT. Translation: CASSYRELNTEAFF.

The rearrangement joins TRBV7-8 to TRBJ2-1, with D unresolved. Germline CDR1 reads SGHVS; CDR2 reads FQNEAQ. This CDR3 spans 12 amino acids. Trimming took 1 base from V and 9 from J, leaving 7 bases between them. The CDR3 coding sequence is TGTGCCAGCAGCTTAGGTAATAGTGAGCAGTTCTTC. Encoded protein: CASSLGNSEQFF.

This chain links TRBV6-5 with TRBJ1-5, with D possibly TRBD1 on 6 matching bases. V was cut by 5 bases and J by 0 bases, with 11 bases left in between. Germline CDR1 and CDR2: MNHEY and SVGAGI. The CDR3 spans 15 residues. CDR3 sequence: CASSRDRYSNQPQHF. The CDR3 DNA follows: TGTGCCAGCAGTCGCGACAGGTATAGCAATCAGCCCCAGCATTTT.

A single count supports this clone. The rearrangement links TRBV29-1 to TRBJ1-6, with 12 bases fitting TRBD1. Trimming at V came to 6 bases and at J to 7 bases, leaving 1 base not matched to a gene. CDR3 size: 13 residues. The V gene's germline CDR1 is SQVTM and CDR2 ANQGSEA. CDR3 DNA sequence: TGCAGCGTCGGGACAGGGGGCAATTCACCCCTCCACTTT. This codes for CSVGTGGNSPLHF.

This sequence joins TRBV12-5 and TRBJ1-5; TRBD1 matches at 7 bases. Germline values: CDR1 LGHNT, CDR2 FRNRAP. The CDR3 loop spans 14 amino acids. J was trimmed by 7 bases and V by 6 bases; bases with no gene match: 9. The CDR3 is CASGQTGVGQPQHF. The CDR3 coding sequence is TGTGCTAGTGGACAAACAGGGGTAGGGCAGCCCCAGCATTTT.

The chain recombines TRBV6-5 with TRBJ1-1; TRBD1 matches at 8 bases. Germline assignment: CDR1 MNHEY and CDR2 SVGAGI. V gave up 0 bases and J gave up 6 bases; unmatched junction bases: 6. The CDR3 extends over 15 amino acids. The CDR3 region is CASSYSNRGEAEAFF. The CDR3 coding sequence is TGTGCCAGCAGTTACTCGAACAGGGGGGAAGCTGAAGCTTTCTTT.

The rearrangement joins TRBV29-1 to TRBJ2-5, with D unclear. Matching the DNA end better, TRBJ2-7 makes the J call doubtful. Germline CDR1 and CDR2: SQVTM and ANQGSEA. The CDR3 length is 13 residues. The CDR3 region is CSVEGVKPYEQYF. DNA of the CDR3: TGCAGCGTTGAAGGAGTGAAGCCCTACGAGCAGTACTTC.

The gene calls are TRBV14 and TRBJ2-5; 7 positions match TRBD2. CDR3 length equals 13 residues. CDR1 SGHDN and CDR2 FVKESK come from the germline V gene. V lost 4 bases, J lost 5 bases, and 4 bases stayed unmatched. CDR3: CASSPLAGETQYF. In nucleotides, the CDR3 is TGTGCCAGCAGCCCCTTAGCGGGCGAGACCCAGTACTTC. Full variable domain (remainder filled in from reference TRBV14 and TRBJ2-5): EAGVTQFPSHSVIEKGQTVTLRCDPISGHDNLYWYRRVMGKEIKFLLHFVKESKQDESGMPNNRFLAERTGGTYSTLKVQPAELEDSGVYFCASSPLAGETQYFGPGTRLLVL.

The sample holds one count of this clone. This chain joins TRBV9 and TRBJ1-5; D call uncertain. The CDR3 is 14 amino acids. Germline CDR1 SGDLS, CDR2 YYNGEE. The V and J ends lost 4 bases and 1 base respectively, with 9 bases between them. The CDR3 DNA is TGTGCCAGCAGCCTCGCGGGGAGCAATCAGCCCCAGCATTTT. Amino acid sequence: CASSLAGSNQPQHF.

Turning to this clone: Germline is not matched at one junction end, which may reflect a read error. This chain connects TRBV2 to TRBJ2-1, with 12 bases identical to TRBD2. CDR3 length equals 12 residues. Germline CDR1 is SNHLY and CDR2 is FYNNEI. The CDR3 region is CASREGLAGSFF. CDR3 nucleotides: TGTGCCAGCAGAGAAGGACTAGCGGGATCGTTCTTC.

The chain is built from TRBV27 and TRBJ2-1; 11 nucleotides match TRBD1. The CDR3 runs to 17 residues. The V segment lost 0 bases and the J segment 7 bases; nucleotides outside the gene matches: 8. The germline V gene encodes CDR1 MNHEY and CDR2 SMNVEV (reference sequence). DNA of the CDR3: TGTGCCAGCAGTTTATCGTCCGGGGGACAGGGGGTGAATGAGCAGTTCTTC. Its translation: CASSLSSGGQGVNEQFF.

V gene TRBV19 combines with J gene TRBJ2-5; D gene ambiguous. Looked up from germline, CDR1 is LNHDA and CDR2 is SQIVND (reference sequence). The V and J ends lost 4 bases and 2 bases respectively, with 14 bases between them. The CDR3 extends over 15 amino acids. The CDR3, as DNA: TGTGCCAGTAGTAGCTCTCTAGGCAAACAAGAGACCCAGTACTTC. Its translation is CASSSSLGKQETQYF.

The V and J genes are TRBV18 and TRBJ1-3, with 7 nucleotides matching TRBD1. Germline V CDR1 and CDR2: KGHSH, LQKENI. The CDR3 covers 15 residues. With V trimmed by 6 bases and J by 4 bases, 9 bases remained unmatched. This CDR3 is CASSRTGQAGNTIYF. In nucleotides, the CDR3 is TGTGCCAGCTCCCGAACTGGACAGGCGGGAAACACCATATATTTT.

This clone was seen a single time. The gene calls are TRBV6-5 and TRBJ1-2; 8 bases align to TRBD1. The CDR3 length is 16 residues. V shed 0 bases and J 4 bases; nucleotides not matched to a gene: 7. In germline, CDR1 is MNHEY, CDR2 SVGAGI. The DNA for the CDR3 is TGTGCCAGCAGTTACTCAGGGACAGGTCTCCGCTATGGCTACACCTTC. This gives the protein CASSYSGTGLRYGYTF.

This clone appeared once. V and J are TRBV15 and TRBJ1-1; possible D gene TRBD1, 6 bases. CDR3 length: 14 amino acids. V was shortened by 5 bases and J by 7 bases, with 17 bases between the two germline ends. The germline V gene has CDR1 LNHNV and CDR2 YYDKDF (reference sequence). In DNA, the CDR3 is TGTGCCACCAGCCAACAGGGTGTGTTAATTGAAGCTTTCTTT. Protein: CATSQQGVLIEAFF.

The rearrangement links TRBV28 to TRBJ2-7; tentatively, D is TRBD2 (7 bases). There are 16 residues in the CDR3. CDR1 is MDHEN and CDR2 is SYDVKM in the germline V gene. V lost 5 bases to trimming and J lost 3 bases, with 20 bases between them. The CDR3 spells CASSAGVGQLIYEQYV. The CDR3 nucleotides are TGTGCCAGCAGTGCGGGGGTCGGACAGTTGATCTACGAGCAGTACGTC.

This rearrangement joins TRBV5-6 to TRBJ1-1; D not resolved. V gave up 0 bases and J gave up 4 bases, with 7 bases separating them. The CDR3 runs to 13 residues. CDR1 SGHDT and CDR2 YYEEEE come from the germline V gene. The CDR3 sequence: CASSLGVGTEAFF. As DNA, the CDR3 is TGTGCCAGCAGCTTGGGAGTTGGCACTGAAGCTTTCTTT.

The chain links TRBV7-9 to TRBJ2-7; TRBD1 is a possible D gene (6 bases). The CDR3 covers 13 residues. From germline, CDR1 is SEHNR and CDR2 FQNEAQ (reference sequence). V was pared by 5 bases and J by 0 bases, with 8 bases between. The CDR3 sequence: CASSRTASYEQYF. The CDR3 DNA is TGTGCCAGCAGCCGGACAGCCTCCTACGAGCAGTACTTC.